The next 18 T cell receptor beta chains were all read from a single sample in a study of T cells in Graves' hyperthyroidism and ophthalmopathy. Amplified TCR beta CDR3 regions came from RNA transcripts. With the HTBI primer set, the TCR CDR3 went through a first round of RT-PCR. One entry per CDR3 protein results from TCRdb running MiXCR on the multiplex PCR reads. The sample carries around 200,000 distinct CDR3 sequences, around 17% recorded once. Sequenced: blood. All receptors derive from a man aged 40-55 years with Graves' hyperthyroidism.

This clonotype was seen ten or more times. CDR3 in amino acids: CASSLPRGRQETQYF. The CDR3 DNA reads as TGTGCCAGCAGTTTACCCCGGGGGAGACAAGAGACCCAGTACTTC. This chain connects TRBV28 to TRBJ2-5, with a weak D call TRBD2 (6 bases). The CDR3 has 15 amino acids. With 2 bases removed from V and 2 bases from J, the gap between germline ends came to 12 bases. CDR1 is MDHEN, CDR2 SYDVKM, per germline.

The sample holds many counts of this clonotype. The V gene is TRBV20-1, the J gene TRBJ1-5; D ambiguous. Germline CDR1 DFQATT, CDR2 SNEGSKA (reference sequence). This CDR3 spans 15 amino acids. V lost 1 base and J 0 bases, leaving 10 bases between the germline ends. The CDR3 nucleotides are TGCAGTGCTAGAGCTCCGTCATATAGCAATCAGCCCCAGCATTTT. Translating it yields CSARAPSYSNQPQHF.

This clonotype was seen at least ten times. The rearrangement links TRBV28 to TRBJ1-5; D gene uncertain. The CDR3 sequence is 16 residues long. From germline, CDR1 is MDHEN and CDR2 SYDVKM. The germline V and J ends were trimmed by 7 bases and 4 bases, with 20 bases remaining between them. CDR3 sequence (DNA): TGTGCCAGCATGTTGCAGTATAGCGCGCGAAATCAGCCCCAGCATTTT. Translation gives CASMLQYSARNQPQHF.

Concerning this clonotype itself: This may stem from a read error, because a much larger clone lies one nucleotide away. The CDR3, as DNA: TGCAGTGCTGGAGATCTCCAGGGGGTGGCTGAAGCTTTCTTT. Translating it yields CSAGDLQGVAEAFF. This chain joins TRBV20-1 and TRBJ1-1; 7 positions match TRBD1. CDR1 and CDR2 (germline): DFQATT, SNEGSKA (reference sequence). The CDR3 runs 14 residues.

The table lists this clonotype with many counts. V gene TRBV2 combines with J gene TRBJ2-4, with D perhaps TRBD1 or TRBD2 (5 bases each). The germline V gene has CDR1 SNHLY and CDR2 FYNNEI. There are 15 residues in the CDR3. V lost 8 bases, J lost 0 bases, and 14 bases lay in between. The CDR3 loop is CASALGVLAKNIQYF. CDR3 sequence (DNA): TGTGCCAGCGCCCTGGGGGTACTAGCCAAAAACATTCAGTACTTC.

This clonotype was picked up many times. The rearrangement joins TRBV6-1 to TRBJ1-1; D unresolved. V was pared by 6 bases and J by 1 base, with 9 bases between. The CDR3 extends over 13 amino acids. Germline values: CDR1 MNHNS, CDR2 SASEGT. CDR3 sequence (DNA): TGTGCCAGCAGCGGGTTCCGGAACACTGAAGCTTTCTTT. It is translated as CASSGFRNTEAFF.

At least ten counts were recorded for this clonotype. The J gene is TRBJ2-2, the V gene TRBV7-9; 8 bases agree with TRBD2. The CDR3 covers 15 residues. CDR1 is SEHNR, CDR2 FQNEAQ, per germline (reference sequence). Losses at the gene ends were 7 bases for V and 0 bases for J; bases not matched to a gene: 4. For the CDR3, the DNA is TGTGCCAGCAAGATGGGACTAGCGAACACCGGGGAGCTGTTTTTT. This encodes CASKMGLANTGELFF.

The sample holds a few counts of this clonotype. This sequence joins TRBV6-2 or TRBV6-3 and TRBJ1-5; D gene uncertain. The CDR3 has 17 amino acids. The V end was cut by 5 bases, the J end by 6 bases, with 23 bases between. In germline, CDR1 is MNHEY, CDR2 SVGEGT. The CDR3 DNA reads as TGTGCCAGCAGTCCCCGTGGGTTGGGAACCCTCAGTCAGCCCCAGCATTTT. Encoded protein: CASSPRGLGTLSQPQHF.

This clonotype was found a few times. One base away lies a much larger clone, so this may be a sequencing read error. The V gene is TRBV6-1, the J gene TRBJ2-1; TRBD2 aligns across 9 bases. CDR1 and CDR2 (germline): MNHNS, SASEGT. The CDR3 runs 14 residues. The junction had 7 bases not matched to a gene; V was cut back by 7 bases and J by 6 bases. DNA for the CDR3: TGTGCCAGCACCTCTAGCGGGGCATGCAATGAGCAGTTCTTC. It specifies CASTSSGACNEQFF.

The CDR3 reads CASSPRGGQINYGYTF. The CDR3 region has the DNA TGTGCCAGCAGCCCCAGGGGGGGACAGATAAACTATGGCTACACCTTC. The chain couples TRBV9 to TRBJ1-2; 7 bases align to TRBD1. This CDR3 is 16 amino acids long. After removal of 4 bases from V and 2 bases from J, the junction contained 11 bases not matched to a gene. CDR1 SGDLS and CDR2 YYNGEE come from the germline V gene. The full variable domain, rest sourced from reference TRBV9 and TRBJ1-2, is DSGVTQTPKHLITATGQRVTLRCSPRSGDLSVYWYQQSLDQGLQFLIQYYNGEERAKGNILERFSAQQFPDLHSELNLSSLELGDSALYFCASSPRGGQINYGYTFGSGTRLTVV.

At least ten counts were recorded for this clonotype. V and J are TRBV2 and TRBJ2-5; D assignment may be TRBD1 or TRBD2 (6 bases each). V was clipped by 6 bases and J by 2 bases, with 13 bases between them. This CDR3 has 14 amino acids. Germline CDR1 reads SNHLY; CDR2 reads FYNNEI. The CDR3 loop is CASRRGTSQETQYF. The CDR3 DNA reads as TGTGCCAGCAGACGCGGGACATCACAAGAGACCCAGTACTTC. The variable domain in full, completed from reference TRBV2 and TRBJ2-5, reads EPEVTQTPSHQVTQMGQEVILRCVPISNHLYFYWYRQILGQKVEFLVSFYNNEISEKSEIFDDQFSVERPDGSNFTLKIRSTKLEDSAMYFCASRRGTSQETQYFGPGTRLLVL.

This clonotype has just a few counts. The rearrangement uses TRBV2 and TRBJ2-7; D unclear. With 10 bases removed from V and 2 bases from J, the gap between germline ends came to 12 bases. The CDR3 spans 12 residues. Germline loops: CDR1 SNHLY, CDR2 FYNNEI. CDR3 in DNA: TGTGCCACCAAAGGTGAAACCTACGAGCAGTACTTC. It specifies CATKGETYEQYF.

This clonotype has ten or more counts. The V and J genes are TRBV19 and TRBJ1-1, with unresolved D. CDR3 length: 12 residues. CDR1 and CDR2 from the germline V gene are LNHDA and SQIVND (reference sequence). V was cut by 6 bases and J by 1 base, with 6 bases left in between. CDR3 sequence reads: CASSFTNTEAFF. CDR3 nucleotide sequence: TGTGCCAGTAGCTTCACGAACACTGAAGCTTTCTTT.

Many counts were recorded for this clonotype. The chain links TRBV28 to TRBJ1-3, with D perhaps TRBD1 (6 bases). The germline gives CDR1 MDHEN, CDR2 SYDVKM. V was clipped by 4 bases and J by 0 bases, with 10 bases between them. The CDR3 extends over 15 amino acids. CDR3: CASSSDRNSGNTIYF. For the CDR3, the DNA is TGTGCCAGCAGTTCAGACAGGAACTCTGGAAACACCATATATTTT.

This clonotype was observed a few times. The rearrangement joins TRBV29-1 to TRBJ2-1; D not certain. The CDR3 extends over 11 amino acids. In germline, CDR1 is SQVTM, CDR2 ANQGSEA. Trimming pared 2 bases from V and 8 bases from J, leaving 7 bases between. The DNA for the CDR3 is TGCAGCGTTGAACGAGTAGATGAGCAGTTCTTC. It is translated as CSVERVDEQFF.

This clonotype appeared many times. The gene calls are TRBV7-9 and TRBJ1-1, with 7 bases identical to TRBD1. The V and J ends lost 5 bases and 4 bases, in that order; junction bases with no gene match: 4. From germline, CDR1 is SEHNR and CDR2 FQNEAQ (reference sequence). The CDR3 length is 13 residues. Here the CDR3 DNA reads TGTGCCAGCAGCCGCACAGGGGCCACTGAAGCTTTCTTT. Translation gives CASSRTGATEAFF.

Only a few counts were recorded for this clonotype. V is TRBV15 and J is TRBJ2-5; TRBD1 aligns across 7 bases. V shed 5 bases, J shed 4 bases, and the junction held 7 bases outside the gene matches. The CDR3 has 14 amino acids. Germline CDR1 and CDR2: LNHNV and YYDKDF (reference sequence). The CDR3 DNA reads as TGTGCCACCAGCGCCCGACAGGGTGGAGAGACCCAGTACTTC. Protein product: CATSARQGGETQYF.

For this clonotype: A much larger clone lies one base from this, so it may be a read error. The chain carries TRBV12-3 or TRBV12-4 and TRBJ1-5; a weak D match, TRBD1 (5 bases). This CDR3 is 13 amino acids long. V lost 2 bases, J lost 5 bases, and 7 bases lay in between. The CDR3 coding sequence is TGTGCCAGCAGTTTATGGGGGGATCAGCCCCAGCATTTT. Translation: CASSLWGDQPQHF.